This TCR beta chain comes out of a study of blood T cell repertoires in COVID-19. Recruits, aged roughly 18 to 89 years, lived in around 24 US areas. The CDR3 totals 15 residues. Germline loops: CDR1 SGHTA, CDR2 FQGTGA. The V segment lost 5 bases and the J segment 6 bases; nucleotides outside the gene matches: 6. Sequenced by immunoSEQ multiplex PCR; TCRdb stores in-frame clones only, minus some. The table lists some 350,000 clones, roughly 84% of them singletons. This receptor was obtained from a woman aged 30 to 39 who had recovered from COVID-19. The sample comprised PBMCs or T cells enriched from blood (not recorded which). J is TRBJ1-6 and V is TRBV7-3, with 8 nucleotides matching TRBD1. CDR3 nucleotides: TGTGCCAGCAGCCTCCTTACAGGGGGTAATTCACCCCTCCACTTT. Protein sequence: CASSLLTGGNSPLHF.